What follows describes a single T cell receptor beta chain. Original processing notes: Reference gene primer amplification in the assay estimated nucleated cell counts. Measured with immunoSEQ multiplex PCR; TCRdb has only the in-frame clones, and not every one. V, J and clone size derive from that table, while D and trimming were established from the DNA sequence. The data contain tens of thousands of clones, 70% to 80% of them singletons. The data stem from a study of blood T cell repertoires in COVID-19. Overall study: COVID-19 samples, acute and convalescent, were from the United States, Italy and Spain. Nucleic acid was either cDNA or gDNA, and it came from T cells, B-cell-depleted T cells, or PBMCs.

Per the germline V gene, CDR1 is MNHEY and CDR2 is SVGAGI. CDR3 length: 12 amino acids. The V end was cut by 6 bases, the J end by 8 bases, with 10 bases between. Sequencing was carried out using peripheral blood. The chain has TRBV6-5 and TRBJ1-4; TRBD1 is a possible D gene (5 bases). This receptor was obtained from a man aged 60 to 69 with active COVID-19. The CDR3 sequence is CASSRDREKLFF. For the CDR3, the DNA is TGTGCCAGCAGCAGGGATCGAGAAAAACTGTTTTTT.